This note documents a single T cell receptor beta chain sequence. The antigen is unknown. Clones were read by immunoSEQ multiplex PCR, and TCRdb kept only the in-frame ones, dropping some. The sample holds about 94,000 clones, 89% seen once. CDR1 and CDR2 from the germline V gene are SQVTM and ANQGSEA. Trimming pared 0 bases from V and 0 bases from J, leaving 6 bases between. The CDR3 loop spans 14 amino acids. The time point was: week 47, end of study. Vaccination used 300 ug of mutant IDH1 20-mer peptide per dose, with topical imiquimod. This record comes from a study of a mutant IDH1 vaccine in newly diagnosed glioma. Background on the study: Patients began vaccination 4-6 weeks after radiotherapy alone, or with temozolomide cycles. Of treated patients, around 62% were men and roughly 40% women, averaging about 40 years.

The sample in question was PBMCs, obtained from a glioma patient whose treatment included an IDH1 peptide vaccine. The sequence came from a woman in her 50s with glioma. The chain joins TRBV29-1 to TRBJ1-3, with D unclear. CDR3 DNA: TGCAGCGTTGAAGATCAGAACTCTGGAAACACCATATATTTT. Translated, it gives CSVEDQNSGNTIYF.